Sequencing of this T cell receptor beta chain was carried out in a study of CXCR3-negative and CXCR3-positive naive CD8 T cells. Preparation of TRB cDNA libraries relied on 5' RACE carrying UMI labels. TCRdb reanalyzed the 5' RACE reads and collapses them to one entry per CDR3 protein, without DNA. The clone table shows tens of thousands of distinct CDR3 sequences, with the ten largest holding 15%. On this clonotype: Its specificity is not known.

The CDR3 covers 15 residues. Germline V CDR1 and CDR2: DFQATT, SNEGSKA (reference sequence). Study-level points and caveats: Memory CD8+ T cell repertoires were far less diverse than both naive subsets.

This clonotype was sampled from a human donor in good health. Some clones in this sample may be carry-over from other donors' samples. The sample comprised memory CD8+ T cells from blood. The chain has TRBV20-1 and TRBJ2-5. The CDR3 is CSAREPAFNMETQYF.